These 22 T cell receptor beta chains were sequenced from one sample in a study of T-cell memory formation after mild COVID-19. TCRdb recomputed calls from the 5' RACE reads with MiXCR, one row per CDR3 protein. The profile shows almost 550,000 distinct CDR3 sequences, roughly 20% of them singletons. Sequencing was done on a sample of PBMCs or a T cell subset sorted from them (not recorded which). All receptors derive from an adult woman who had mild COVID-19 (a few samples of this study predate the infection). Cell type and time point are not known.

This clonotype showed up many times. The chain employs TRBV20-1 and TRBJ1-1; possibly TRBD1 for D (6 bases). CDR3 length: 12 amino acids. V lost 4 bases and J lost 5, with 11 bases in between. Germline V gene data show CDR1 as DFQATT and CDR2 as SNEGSKA (reference sequence). DNA of the CDR3: TGCAGTGCTAAAAAGGGGGGAACTGAAGCTTTCTTT. It codes for CSAKKGGTEAFF.

The chain combines TRBV2 with TRBJ2-7, with TRBD2 matching over 8 bases. V trimming: 6 bases; J trimming: 0 bases; junction bases outside the gene matches: 7. This CDR3 has 15 residues. Germline CDR1 reads SNHLY; CDR2 reads FYNNEI. The CDR3 DNA reads as TGTGCCAGCAGAGCCGGGACTAGTGTCTCCTACGAGCAGTACTTC. This encodes CASRAGTSVSYEQYF.

This clonotype was detected a few times. The V and J genes are TRBV21-1 and TRBJ1-1. TRBV21-1 corresponds to a pseudogene. CDR3 size: 11 residues. The CDR3 DNA reads TGTGCCAGCACCAGGCAAGAGGAAGCTTTCTTT. Amino acid sequence: CASTRQEEAFF.

The rearrangement joins TRBV27 to TRBJ2-5, with 7 bases lining up with TRBD2. Germline-derived CDR1 and CDR2 are MNHEY and SMNVEV (reference sequence). With 6 bases clipped from V and 4 bases from J, the junction kept 2 bases outside the gene matches. The CDR3 runs to 12 residues. For the CDR3, the DNA is TGTGCCAGCAGGGGGGGGTTAGAGACCCAGTACTTC. It yields the protein CASRGGLETQYF.

In its sample, this clonotype was seen a few times. The V and J genes are TRBV5-1 and TRBJ2-7; TRBD1 matches 8 bases. CDR1 SGHRS and CDR2 YFSETQ come from the germline V gene. The CDR3 contains 14 residues. V was pared by 3 bases and J by 5 bases, with 7 bases of the junction left unmatched. The CDR3 region has the DNA TGCGCCAGCAGCTCAGTGGGACAGGAACACGAGCAGTACTTC. Translating gives CASSSVGQEHEQYF.

The V gene is TRBV6-1, the J gene TRBJ2-5; 13 bases align to TRBD2. With V trimmed by 6 bases and J by 9 bases, 10 bases remained unmatched. The germline gives CDR1 MNHNS, CDR2 SASEGT. The CDR3 is 15 residues long. CDR3 amino acids: CASRELGLAGVSQYF. The CDR3 DNA follows: TGTGCCAGCAGGGAATTAGGACTAGCGGGGGTGTCCCAGTACTTC.

The rearrangement uses TRBV5-5 and TRBJ1-2, with 9 nucleotides matching TRBD1. The CDR3 loop spans 14 amino acids. The V segment lost 4 bases and the J segment 7 bases; nucleotides outside the gene matches: 8. Germline CDR1 reads SGHKS; CDR2 reads YYEKEE (reference sequence). The CDR3 nucleotides read TGTGCCAGCAGCCGAACAGGGGGCGCCGGTGGCTACACCTTC. The encoded protein is CASSRTGGAGGYTF.

This clonotype came up many times. The chain uses TRBV12-3 or TRBV12-4 and TRBJ2-7; D not resolved. V shed 5 bases and J shed 6 bases, with 11 bases lying between them. This CDR3 contains 12 residues. In DNA, the CDR3 is TGTGCCAGCAGTCCTATACGTGGCGAGCAGTACTTC. Translating it yields CASSPIRGEQYF.

The chain uses TRBV7-9 and TRBJ2-4; TRBD2 aligns across 12 bases. CDR3 size: 17 residues. Germline V CDR1 and CDR2: SEHNR, FQNEAQ (reference sequence). J was trimmed by 4 bases and V by 7 bases; bases with no gene match: 11. CDR3 DNA sequence: TGTGCCAGCACCCCAATCTGGACTAGCGGGGATAAAAACATTCAGTACTTC. As protein: CASTPIWTSGDKNIQYF.

The rearrangement joins TRBV3-1 to TRBJ2-7; possible D gene TRBD1, 6 bases. The CDR3 loop spans 16 amino acids. The germline V gene has CDR1 LGHDT and CDR2 YNNKEL (reference sequence). V shed 5 bases and J shed 1 base, with 18 bases lying between them. For the CDR3, the DNA is TGTGCCAGCAGCGGTACCTACAGGGAAGGTTCCTACGAGCAGTACTTC. Amino acids: CASSGTYREGSYEQYF.

In this sample, this clonotype turned up a few times. J is TRBJ2-3 and V is TRBV7-9; D possibly corresponds to TRBD1 (6 bases). Germline V gives CDR1 SEHNR, CDR2 FQNEAQ (reference sequence). This CDR3 spans 11 amino acids. The germline V and J ends were trimmed by 8 bases and 7 bases, with 10 bases remaining between them. CDR3 amino acids: CASSGQHTQYF. The CDR3 region has the DNA TGTGCCAGCTCGGGACAACATACGCAGTATTTT. The full variable domain, with the rest looked up from reference TRBV7-9 and TRBJ2-3, is DTGVSQNPRHKITKRGQNVTFRCDPISEHNRLYWYRQTLGQGPEFLTYFQNEAQLEKSRLLSDRFSAERPKGSFSTLEIQRTEQGDSAMYLCASSGQHTQYFGPGTRLTVL.

The rearrangement links TRBV29-1 to TRBJ1-1; D uncertain. CDR3 size: 14 residues. Germline V lookup: CDR1 SQVTM, CDR2 ANQGSEA. V was shortened by 1 base and J by 1 base, with 10 bases between the two germline ends. CDR3 DNA sequence: TGCAGCGTTGAAGCGGTAACGCGGAACACTGAAGCTTTCTTT. Translating gives CSVEAVTRNTEAFF.

The V and J genes are TRBV4-1 and TRBJ2-7; D not resolved. Trimming pared 5 bases from V and 3 bases from J, leaving 14 bases between. Germline CDR1 MGHRA, CDR2 YSYEKL. The CDR3 extends over 14 amino acids. CDR3 protein: CASSTAPGYYEQYF. CDR3 coding DNA: TGCGCCAGCAGCACAGCACCCGGCTACTACGAGCAGTACTTC.

This chain connects TRBV7-2 to TRBJ1-4, with 9 nucleotides matching TRBD1. V shed 5 bases and J 7 bases; nucleotides not matched to a gene: 8. The CDR3 has 15 residues. Germline V gives CDR1 SGHTA, CDR2 FQGNSA. The CDR3 DNA follows: TGTGCCAGCAGCCCTACAGGGGGCATGGGTGAAAAACTGTTTTTT. Translating it yields CASSPTGGMGEKLFF.

This clonotype occurred a few times. This rearrangement joins TRBV20-1 to TRBJ1-5; a possible D gene is TRBD1 (5 bases). The CDR3 covers 16 residues. The germline V gene has CDR1 DFQATT and CDR2 SNEGSKA (reference sequence). V was pared by 0 bases and J by 5 bases, with 17 bases between. This CDR3 reads CSARDIWGMGDQPQHF. CDR3 in DNA: TGCAGTGCTAGAGATATTTGGGGTATGGGGGATCAGCCCCAGCATTTT.

This chain links TRBV5-1 with TRBJ2-7, with 7 bases matching TRBD2. After removal of 4 bases from V and 1 base from J, the junction contained 8 bases not matched to a gene. This CDR3 comprises 15 residues. The germline gives CDR1 SGHRS, CDR2 YFSETQ. The CDR3 coding sequence is TGCGCCAGCAGCGGACGGGACTACGGATCCTACGAGCAGTACTTC. Translating it yields CASSGRDYGSYEQYF.

There are a few counts of this clonotype. V usage is TRBV20-1 and J usage is TRBJ2-1; the D call may be TRBD1 or TRBD2 (5 bases each). The CDR3 is made up of 14 amino acids. The germline CDR1 and CDR2 sequences are DFQATT and SNEGSKA (reference sequence). The V and J ends lost 3 bases and 0 bases respectively, with 9 bases between them. The CDR3 region has the DNA TGCAGTGCTAGTAGGGACGGCTCCTACAATGAGCAGTTCTTC. As protein: CSASRDGSYNEQFF.

This clonotype was recorded a few times. This sequence joins TRBV2 and TRBJ1-6; D may be TRBD1 (5 bases). CDR1 and CDR2 (germline): SNHLY, FYNNEI. V shed 0 bases and J shed 7 bases, with 10 bases lying between them. This CDR3 region has 15 residues. The DNA for the CDR3 is TGTGCCAGCAGTGAAGCTATTAGGGGAAATTCACCCCTCCACTTT. Residues: CASSEAIRGNSPLHF.

The sample holds one count of this clonotype. This chain joins TRBV14 and TRBJ2-5; D unclear. V dropped 2 bases and J dropped 5 bases, with 15 bases sitting between them. CDR1 and CDR2 from the germline V gene are SGHDN and FVKESK. The CDR3 covers 15 residues. The CDR3 nucleotides are TGTGCCAGCAGCCAAAACGGTGGAGTGTGGGAGACCCAGTACTTC. It translates to CASSQNGGVWETQYF.

This clonotype showed up just a few times. The J gene is TRBJ2-7, the V gene TRBV29-1; 8 bases line up with TRBD1. The CDR3 extends over 16 amino acids. Trimming removed 5 bases from V and 3 bases from J; junction bases left unmatched: 15. The germline V gene has CDR1 SQVTM and CDR2 ANQGSEA. The CDR3 DNA follows: TGCAGCGTTACCCCCCTCGACAGGGGCAATTACTACGAGCAGTACTTC. The encoded protein is CSVTPLDRGNYYEQYF.

This clonotype has a count of ten or more. The chain is built from TRBV12-3 or TRBV12-4 and TRBJ1-1; no firm D call. CDR3 length: 14 residues. V gave up 5 bases and J gave up 1 base, with 11 bases separating them. CDR3 in amino acids: CASSPRRGNTEAFF. CDR3 bases: TGTGCCAGCAGTCCCCGACGGGGGAACACTGAAGCTTTCTTT.

This clonotype was observed at least ten times. The genes are TRBV12-3 or TRBV12-4 and TRBJ1-5; the D is unclear. The germline V and J ends were trimmed by 2 bases and 5 bases, with 7 bases remaining between them. The CDR3 length is 13 residues. Written as DNA, the CDR3 is TGTGCCAGCAGTTTAACCCGTGATCAGCCCCAGCATTTT. This codes for CASSLTRDQPQHF.